The 16 T cell receptor beta chains below were found in one sample sequenced in a study of blood T cell repertoires in COVID-19. The repertoire was sequenced with immunoSEQ multiplex PCR; TCRdb's copy has only in-frame clones and lacks some. The sample records about 230,000 clones, nearly 90% being singletons. Material: PBMCs or T cells enriched from blood (not recorded which). These receptors were taken from a woman younger than 45 with acute COVID-19.

Many counts were recorded for this clone. This chain uses TRBV6-4 with TRBJ2-2; 14 positions agree with TRBD2. V gave up 6 bases and J gave up 5 bases; unmatched junction bases: 8. Germline CDR1 MRHNA, CDR2 SNTAGT. This CDR3 contains 17 residues. CDR3 sequence: CASSAAGLAGETGELFF. The CDR3 nucleotides are TGTGCCAGCAGCGCTGCGGGACTAGCGGGGGAGACCGGGGAGCTGTTTTTT.

V is TRBV2 and J is TRBJ2-6, with no clear D. Germline V gene data show CDR1 as SNHLY and CDR2 as FYNNEI. V was shortened by 5 bases and J by 0 bases, with 11 bases between the two germline ends. CDR3 length equals 16 residues. The CDR3 DNA sequence: TGTGCCAGCAGTACGACTCCTTTCTCTGGGGCCAACGTCCTGACTTTC. This codes for CASSTTPFSGANVLTF.

This chain uses TRBV2 with TRBJ1-5, with D perhaps matching TRBD1 (6 bases). With 6 bases removed from V and 3 bases from J, the gap between germline ends came to 12 bases. This CDR3 has 14 residues. Germline V gene data show CDR1 as SNHLY and CDR2 as FYNNEI. CDR3 sequence (DNA): TGTGCCAGCAGCGACAGGACCCCCAATCAGCCCCAGCATTTT. This translates into CASSDRTPNQPQHF. Complete variable domain (other parts from reference TRBV2 and TRBJ1-5): EPEVTQTPSHQVTQMGQEVILRCVPISNHLYFYWYRQILGQKVEFLVSFYNNEISEKSEIFDDQFSVERPDGSNFTLKIRSTKLEDSAMYFCASSDRTPNQPQHFGDGTRLSIL.

The chain uses TRBV7-9 and TRBJ1-2; 8 nucleotides agree with TRBD1. Germline V gene sequence: CDR1 SEHNR, CDR2 FQNEAQ (reference sequence). The CDR3 spans 14 residues. The V segment lost 5 bases and the J segment 6 bases; nucleotides outside the gene matches: 8. CDR3 in amino acids: CASSREDRVHGYTF. The CDR3 DNA sequence: TGTGCCAGCAGCCGTGAGGACAGGGTCCATGGCTACACCTTC.

V usage is TRBV19 and J usage is TRBJ1-1, with unresolved D. Germline lookup yields CDR1 LNHDA and CDR2 SQIVND (reference sequence). CDR3 size: 17 residues. Trimming took 0 bases from V and 0 from J, leaving 14 bases between them. CDR3 sequence reads: CASSIESRARLNTEAFF. The CDR3 DNA is TGTGCCAGTAGTATAGAGTCGAGGGCGCGGTTGAACACTGAAGCTTTCTTT.

This clone occurred a few times. This same CDR3 is encoded by further DNA sequences in the sample. The chain joins TRBV29-1 to TRBJ2-7; 9 nucleotides match TRBD1. The CDR3 loop spans 12 amino acids. J lost 1 base, V lost 6 bases, and 1 base had no gene match. CDR1 and CDR2 (germline): SQVTM, ANQGSEA. CDR3 in amino acids: CSVGQGSYEQYF. CDR3 bases: TGCAGCGTGGGACAGGGTTCCTACGAGCAGTACTTC.

The chain uses TRBV11-2 and TRBJ2-2; 7 bases agree with TRBD2. Germline CDR1 reads SGHAT; CDR2 reads FQNNGV. J was trimmed by 2 bases and V by 7 bases; bases with no gene match: 10. The CDR3 consists of 16 residues. The CDR3 region is CASTIVGGPNTGELFF. The DNA of the CDR3 is TGTGCCAGCACCATAGTGGGAGGGCCTAACACCGGGGAGCTGTTTTTT.

The CDR3 DNA reads TGTGCCAGCAGTGACCAACCCATTATTAGCTCCAATCAGCCCCAGCATTTT. This codes for CASSDQPIISSNQPQHF. The rearrangement joins TRBV6-1 to TRBJ1-5; D remains ambiguous. This CDR3 is 17 amino acids long. Per the germline V gene, CDR1 is MNHNS and CDR2 is SASEGT. Trimming removed 3 bases from V and 3 bases from J, with 18 bases in between.

The chain is built from TRBV2 and TRBJ2-1; D possibly corresponds to TRBD2 (7 bases). In germline, CDR1 is SNHLY, CDR2 FYNNEI. The CDR3 totals 15 residues. V was trimmed by 3 bases and J by 9 bases, leaving 18 bases between them. CDR3 residues: CASSEEAGARGEQFF. The CDR3 DNA sequence: TGTGCCAGCAGTGAGGAGGCGGGGGCGCGGGGTGAGCAGTTCTTC. The variable domain in full, completed from reference TRBV2 and TRBJ2-1, reads EPEVTQTPSHQVTQMGQEVILRCVPISNHLYFYWYRQILGQKVEFLVSFYNNEISEKSEIFDDQFSVERPDGSNFTLKIRSTKLEDSAMYFCASSEEAGARGEQFFGPGTRLTVL.

The chain recombines TRBV18 with TRBJ2-3, with a tentative D call TRBD2 (5 bases). The CDR3 totals 14 residues. V was clipped by 3 bases and J by 7 bases, with 14 bases between them. Looked up from germline, CDR1 is KGHSH and CDR2 is LQKENI. The chain's CDR3 is CASSPGDKGNTQYF. The CDR3 region has the DNA TGTGCCAGCTCACCCGGGGATAAAGGAAATACGCAGTATTTT.

The chain carries TRBV5-6 and TRBJ1-4; D gene unclear. The V end lost 6 bases, the J end lost 7 bases, and 10 bases lay between the germline ends. The CDR3 length is 12 residues. The germline V gene encodes CDR1 SGHDT and CDR2 YYEEEE. This CDR3 is CASNSGGEKLFF. In nucleotides, the CDR3 is TGTGCCAGCAACTCCGGCGGTGAAAAACTGTTTTTT.

The V and J genes are TRBV2 and TRBJ1-5, with no clear D. Looked up from germline, CDR1 is SNHLY and CDR2 is FYNNEI. This CDR3 is built from 14 residues. V was pared by 7 bases and J by 6 bases, with 16 bases between. In DNA, the CDR3 is TGTGCCAGCACCGGCTCTGGAGGGATTCAGCCCCAGCATTTT. It yields the protein CASTGSGGIQPQHF.

This clone has a handful of counts. The rearrangement links TRBV6-2 or TRBV6-3 to TRBJ1-1; D perhaps matches TRBD1 (6 bases). This CDR3 region has 15 residues. The germline V gene encodes CDR1 MNHEY and CDR2 SVGEGT. V dropped 1 base and J dropped 1 base, with 10 bases sitting between them. CDR3 in amino acids: CASSYFGRGNTEAFF. In nucleotides, the CDR3 is TGTGCCAGCAGTTACTTTGGCAGGGGGAACACTGAAGCTTTCTTT.

For the CDR3, the DNA is TGTGCCAGCAGCCCAGGGACAGGGAGGACCGGGGAGCTGTTTTTT. It translates to CASSPGTGRTGELFF. The chain uses TRBV7-3 and TRBJ2-2, with 9 bases aligning to TRBD1. The germline gives CDR1 SGHTA, CDR2 FQGTGA. Trimming removed 5 bases from V and 5 bases from J; junction bases left unmatched: 6. This CDR3 spans 15 amino acids.

The chain is built from TRBV2 and TRBJ2-1; 12 bases fit TRBD2. V lost 6 bases and J lost 6; bases outside the gene matches: 6. Per the germline V gene, CDR1 is SNHLY and CDR2 is FYNNEI. This CDR3 is 15 amino acids long. CDR3 region: CASRDLAGGPNEQFF. CDR3 DNA sequence: TGTGCCAGCAGGGATCTAGCGGGGGGGCCCAATGAGCAGTTCTTC. Variable domain in full (rest from reference TRBV2 and TRBJ2-1): EPEVTQTPSHQVTQMGQEVILRCVPISNHLYFYWYRQILGQKVEFLVSFYNNEISEKSEIFDDQFSVERPDGSNFTLKIRSTKLEDSAMYFCASRDLAGGPNEQFFGPGTRLTVL.

V usage is TRBV29-1 and J usage is TRBJ2-1; D unresolved. The V and J ends lost 3 bases and 2 bases respectively, with 5 bases between them. The V gene's germline CDR1 is SQVTM and CDR2 ANQGSEA. The CDR3 has 12 amino acids. The CDR3 spells CSVDQAYNEQFF. The CDR3 DNA reads as TGCAGCGTTGATCAGGCCTACAATGAGCAGTTCTTC.